These 30 T cell receptor beta chains share one sample of origin, sequenced in a study of EBV T-cell therapy then PD-1 blockade in nasopharyngeal carcinoma. This sample's treatment: AdE1-LMPpoly-expanded autologous EBV-specific T-cell therapy followed by anti-PD-1 nivolumab. Sequencing used immunoSEQ multiplex PCR; TCRdb keeps in-frame clones, though not all of them. The repertoire consists of more than 11,000 clones, with 84% occurring once and the leading ten covering around 32%. Their specific antigens are unknown. Sequencing was performed on CD8+ T cells from blood, taken around day 100 from a patient whose treatment included autologous EBV-specific T cells and nivolumab. These receptors were collected from a man aged 40-49 years with nasopharyngeal carcinoma.

The rearrangement links TRBV3-1 (or the pseudogene TRBV3-2) to TRBJ2-1; TRBD1 agrees at 8 bases. V dropped 1 base and J dropped 8; count of bases not matched to a gene: 13. The CDR3 is made up of 17 amino acids. The germline CDR1 and CDR2 sequences are LGHDT and YNNKEL (reference sequence). CDR3 sequence: CASSQAPRGPRLHEQFF. CDR3 DNA sequence: TGTGCCAGCAGCCAAGCCCCCAGGGGGCCCCGACTGCATGAGCAGTTCTTC.

This chain links TRBV6-5 with TRBJ2-7, with 8 bases matching TRBD1. CDR3 length equals 15 residues. Trimming cost V 7 bases and J 3 bases; bases outside gene matches: 11. The germline V gene has CDR1 MNHEY and CDR2 SVGAGI. The CDR3 coding sequence is TGTGCCAGCAACCATGGGCAGGGGGCTCACTACGAGCAGTACTTC. Its translation: CASNHGQGAHYEQYF.

The V and J genes are TRBV28 and TRBJ1-6; D is unclear. CDR1 and CDR2 from the germline V gene are MDHEN and SYDVKM. V lost 2 bases, J lost 4 bases, and 6 bases lay in between. There are 14 residues in the CDR3. Here the CDR3 reads CASSLTEYNSPLHF. In DNA, the CDR3 is TGTGCCAGCAGTTTAACAGAATATAATTCACCCCTCCACTTT.

The J gene is TRBJ2-5, the V gene TRBV27; possible D gene TRBD2, 7 bases. The CDR3 is made up of 16 amino acids. V lost 4 bases and J lost 2, with 17 bases in between. CDR1 is MNHEY and CDR2 is SMNVEV in the germline V gene (reference sequence). CDR3 sequence: CASSSPLRGGQETQYF. The CDR3 bases are TGTGCCAGCAGTTCCCCTCTTAGGGGGGGACAAGAGACCCAGTACTTC.

The CDR3, as DNA: TGTGCCAGCAGCCAAGAATGGACTAATGAAAAACTGTTTTTT. This sequence encodes CASSQEWTNEKLFF. The chain joins TRBV3-1 (or the pseudogene TRBV3-2) to TRBJ1-4; no definite D call. Per the germline V gene, CDR1 is LGHDT and CDR2 is YNNKEL (reference sequence). This CDR3 region has 14 residues. Trimming removed 0 bases from V and 2 bases from J, with 4 bases in between.

This clone has just one count. The V and J genes are TRBV7-9 and TRBJ1-1, with D hard to call. The CDR3 has 12 residues. CDR1 and CDR2 (germline): SEHNR, FQNEAQ (reference sequence). Trimming removed 6 bases from V and 4 bases from J, with 9 bases in between. The CDR3 region is CASRRTGTEAFF. The CDR3 DNA reads TGTGCCAGCAGGCGGACCGGCACTGAAGCTTTCTTT.

The chain combines TRBV7-9 with TRBJ2-1; 9 bases agree with TRBD1. Trimming took 1 base from V and 3 from J; bases not matched to a gene: 1. In germline, CDR1 is SEHNR, CDR2 FQNEAQ (reference sequence). CDR3 length equals 15 residues. CDR3 DNA: TGTGCCAGCAGCTTAGGGACAGGGGACTACAATGAGCAGTTCTTC. It is translated as CASSLGTGDYNEQFF.

The V gene is TRBV18, the J gene TRBJ1-1, with D possibly TRBD1 on 6 matching bases. CDR1 and CDR2 (germline): KGHSH, LQKENI. The CDR3 runs 14 residues. Trimming left V 6 bases short and J 4 bases short, with 15 bases between. The CDR3 DNA reads as TGTGCCAGCTCCTCCGGGGGCTGGGGCACTGAAGCTTTCTTT. Protein sequence: CASSSGGWGTEAFF.

This rearrangement joins TRBV11-2 to TRBJ2-1, with TRBD2 matching 8 bases. CDR3 length: 17 amino acids. Germline values: CDR1 SGHAT, CDR2 FQNNGV. V was clipped by 6 bases and J by 7 bases; unmatched bases: 17. Written as DNA, the CDR3 is TGTGCCAGCAGGCCCGTTCGTCGGGGGGGCCGAGGGAATGAGCAGTTCTTC. Translated: CASRPVRRGGRGNEQFF.

This clone appeared a few times. For the CDR3, the DNA is TGTGCCAGCAGCGTAGGGGGTGAGCGATATGGCTACACCTTC. Residues: CASSVGGERYGYTF. The chain combines TRBV9 with TRBJ1-2; D uncertain. V was pared by 0 bases and J by 5 bases, with 11 bases between. The CDR3 spans 14 residues. Germline loops: CDR1 SGDLS, CDR2 YYNGEE.

The CDR3 DNA is TGTGCCAGCTATGAAAACACTGAAGCTTTCTTT. This encodes CASYENTEAFF. This chain joins TRBV5-4 and TRBJ1-1, with no clear D. Per the germline V gene, CDR1 is SGHNT and CDR2 is YYREEE (reference sequence). Trimming shortened V by 7 bases and J by 2 bases, and 6 bases separated the two germline ends. The CDR3 is 11 residues long.

The chain links TRBV5-8 to TRBJ1-1; D call uncertain. The CDR3 runs 13 residues. V lost 4 bases and J lost 4, with 11 bases in between. CDR1 and CDR2 (germline): SGHTS, YDEGEE. CDR3 in amino acids: CASSPRVVTEAFF. CDR3 bases: TGTGCCAGCAGCCCTAGGGTGGTCACTGAAGCTTTCTTT.

The V call is TRBV5-4, the J call TRBJ2-1; 12 bases match TRBD2. The CDR3 extends over 17 amino acids. J was trimmed by 3 bases and V by 4 bases; bases with no gene match: 8. CDR1 and CDR2 from the germline V gene are SGHNT and YYREEE (reference sequence). The CDR3 nucleotides read TGTGCCAGCAGCCTACTAGCGGGGGGCCCCGACTACAATGAGCAGTTCTTC. Amino acid sequence: CASSLLAGGPDYNEQFF.

This sequence joins TRBV4-1 and TRBJ2-3, with no clear D. Trimming stripped 4 bases from V and 6 bases from J, with 8 bases between. Germline V CDR1 and CDR2: MGHRA, YSYEKL. The CDR3 contains 12 residues. CDR3 in amino acids: CASSPRLDTQYF. CDR3 bases: TGCGCCAGCAGCCCACGGTTGGATACGCAGTATTTT.

This rearrangement joins TRBV7-3 to TRBJ2-3; 12 nucleotides match TRBD2. The germline gives CDR1 SGHTA, CDR2 FQGTGA. The V and J ends lost 5 bases and 2 bases, in that order; junction bases with no gene match: 5. CDR3 length: 16 residues. The CDR3 sequence: CASSLLAGGTTDTQYF. CDR3 in DNA: TGTGCCAGCAGCCTGCTAGCGGGGGGGACCACAGATACGCAGTATTTT.

The CDR3 sequence is CASSDGLESYNEQFF. The CDR3 DNA reads TGTGCCAGCAGTGACGGTCTGGAGTCCTACAATGAGCAGTTCTTC. The genes are TRBV6-4 and TRBJ2-1; D is unresolved. V was shortened by 2 bases and J by 1 base, with 9 bases between the two germline ends. The CDR3 runs to 15 residues. Germline V gene sequence: CDR1 MRHNA, CDR2 SNTAGT.

The CDR3, as DNA: TGTGCCAGCAGCCAGTACAGGGGTGGGTCCTACGAGCAGTACTTC. It specifies CASSQYRGGSYEQYF. This rearrangement joins TRBV7-6 to TRBJ2-7; TRBD1 matches at 7 bases. Trimming cost V 5 bases and J 1 base; bases outside gene matches: 8. This CDR3 spans 15 amino acids. In germline, CDR1 is SGHVS, CDR2 FNYEAQ. Looking up the rest from reference TRBV7-6 and TRBJ2-7 gives the full variable domain: GAGVSQSPRYKVTKRGQDVALRCDPISGHVSLYWYRQALGQGPEFLTYFNYEAQQDKSGLPNDRFSAERPEGSISTLTIQRTEQRDSAMYRCASSQYRGGSYEQYFGPGTRLTVT.

J is TRBJ2-7 and V is TRBV25-1, with D possibly being TRBD2 (6 bases). The germline V gene encodes CDR1 MGHDK and CDR2 SYGVNS. V was cut by 4 bases and J by 1 base, with 8 bases left in between. There are 13 residues in the CDR3. CDR3 region: CASSGGASYEQYF. In DNA, the CDR3 is TGTGCCAGCAGTGGCGGGGCTTCCTACGAGCAGTACTTC.

This clone is large. The chain combines TRBV28 with TRBJ1-2; a possible D gene is TRBD1 (6 bases). Looked up from germline, CDR1 is MDHEN and CDR2 is SYDVKM. Trimming left V 7 bases short and J 1 base short, with 13 bases between. CDR3 length: 14 residues. CDR3 in amino acids: CASNPGVFNYGYTF. For the CDR3, the DNA is TGTGCCAGCAACCCAGGGGTCTTTAACTATGGCTACACCTTC.

This clone was seen a handful of times. The chain links TRBV6-1 to TRBJ2-7; 7 bases fit TRBD2. Losses at the gene ends were 0 bases for V and 1 base for J; bases not matched to a gene: 0. CDR1 and CDR2 from the germline V gene are MNHNS and SASEGT. This CDR3 spans 14 amino acids. DNA of the CDR3: TGTGCCAGCAGTGAAGCTAGCGGGTCCTACGAGCAGTACTTC. It codes for CASSEASGSYEQYF.

The gene calls are TRBV4-2 and TRBJ2-5, with 8 bases aligning to TRBD1. V shed 3 bases and J 5 bases; nucleotides not matched to a gene: 14. Per germline, CDR1 LGHNA and CDR2 YNFKEQ. The CDR3 runs 17 residues. The CDR3 loop reads CASSQAGTGSGGETQYF. The CDR3 coding sequence is TGTGCCAGCAGCCAGGCAGGGACAGGCTCCGGCGGGGAGACCCAGTACTTC.

This chain uses TRBV11-1 with TRBJ1-1; D unresolved. Trimming left V 5 bases short and J 4 bases short, with 11 bases between. Germline V gives CDR1 SGHAT, CDR2 FQDESV (reference sequence). This CDR3 has 13 residues. The DNA of the CDR3 is TGTGCCAGCAGCCCCTCGCTGGGCACTGAAGCTTTCTTT. It specifies CASSPSLGTEAFF. The entire variable domain, with the rest obtained from reference TRBV11-1 and TRBJ1-1, is as follows: EAEVAQSPRYKITEKSQAVAFWCDPISGHATLYWYRQILGQGPELLVQFQDESVVDDSQLPKDRFSAERLKGVDSTLKIQPAELGDSAMYLCASSPSLGTEAFFGQGTRLTVV.

J is TRBJ1-1 and V is TRBV5-1; 7 bases are shared with TRBD1. The CDR3 is made up of 12 amino acids. After removal of 5 bases from V and 4 bases from J, the junction contained 2 bases not matched to a gene. In germline, CDR1 is SGHRS, CDR2 YFSETQ. The CDR3 DNA reads TGCGCCAGCAGAACAGGGGCCACTGAAGCTTTCTTT. Translated: CASRTGATEAFF.

The genes are TRBV20-1 and TRBJ1-2; D is unresolved. The CDR3 spans 11 residues. V lost 2 bases and J lost 6, with 7 bases in between. Germline lookup yields CDR1 DFQATT and CDR2 SNEGSKA (reference sequence). CDR3 in DNA: TGCAGTGCTAGACCTGAAAATGGCTACACCTTC. It yields the protein CSARPENGYTF.

V and J are TRBV7-9 and TRBJ1-4; D is undetermined. The CDR3 consists of 12 residues. V lost 2 bases and J lost 8, with 6 bases in between. CDR1 SEHNR and CDR2 FQNEAQ come from the germline V gene (reference sequence). CDR3 sequence (DNA): TGTGCCAGCAGCTTATACGAGGAAAAACTGTTTTTT. As protein: CASSLYEEKLFF.

V and J are TRBV6-2 or TRBV6-3 and TRBJ2-3; 7 positions match TRBD2. CDR3 length: 15 amino acids. Trimming at V came to 4 bases and at J to 0 bases, leaving 4 bases not matched to a gene. CDR1 MNHEY and CDR2 SVGEGT come from the germline V gene. The DNA for the CDR3 is TGTGCCAGCAGTTGGGGGGGGACTAGCACAGATACGCAGTATTTT. It specifies CASSWGGTSTDTQYF.

The chain combines TRBV7-8 with TRBJ1-2; no reliable D call. The V end was cut by 1 base, the J end by 4 bases, with 10 bases between. The V gene's germline CDR1 is SGHVS and CDR2 FQNEAQ. The CDR3 spans 14 residues. The CDR3 DNA reads TGTGCCAGCAGCTTAGGCACCTACCCCTATGGCTACACCTTC. Its protein product is CASSLGTYPYGYTF.

The rearrangement uses TRBV29-1 and TRBJ2-5; unclear D gene. Trimming left V 4 bases short and J 5 bases short, with 8 bases between. Germline CDR1 and CDR2: SQVTM and ANQGSEA. This CDR3 has 11 residues. The CDR3 is CSVVGRETQYF. DNA of the CDR3: TGCAGCGTTGTAGGCAGGGAGACCCAGTACTTC.

This chain links TRBV5-5 with TRBJ2-1; a possible D gene is TRBD1 (5 bases). CDR1 and CDR2 (germline): SGHKS, YYEKEE (reference sequence). The CDR3 extends over 17 amino acids. The V end lost 4 bases, the J end lost 0 bases, and 17 bases lay between the germline ends. Here the CDR3 DNA reads TGTGCCAGCAGCCCGAGCTCGACAGTTACCTCCTACAATGAGCAGTTCTTC. As protein: CASSPSSTVTSYNEQFF.

The chain joins TRBV4-3 to TRBJ1-1; 8 bases map to TRBD1. There are 16 residues in the CDR3. Trimming removed 0 bases from V and 6 bases from J; junction bases left unmatched: 9. CDR1 LGHNA and CDR2 YSLEER come from the germline V gene. The chain's CDR3 is CASSQELDSGGSEAFF. In DNA, the CDR3 is TGCGCCAGCAGCCAAGAGCTGGATTCAGGGGGCTCTGAAGCTTTCTTT.